Each of the 20 T cell receptor beta chains below was sequenced from the same sample in a study of control samples from healthy donors and cancer patients. Assay: immunoSEQ multiplex PCR; the TCRdb copy retains only in-frame clones and omits some. The repertoire holds tens of thousands of clones, with 91% as singletons. The specimen sequenced was blood. The receptors shown here come from a man aged 25 to 40 in good health.

The CDR3 nucleotides read TGTGCCAGTAGTATTGGGGGATCGAACTATGGCTACACCTTC. Protein: CASSIGGSNYGYTF. This chain connects TRBV19 to TRBJ1-2, with a tentative D call TRBD1 (5 bases). With 3 bases removed from V and 2 bases from J, the gap between germline ends came to 10 bases. The germline CDR1 and CDR2 sequences are LNHDA and SQIVND (reference sequence). The CDR3 totals 14 residues. Drawing the rest from reference TRBV19 and TRBJ1-2, the complete variable domain is DGGITQSPKYLFRKEGQNVTLSCEQNLNHDAMYWYRQDPGQGLRLIYYSQIVNDFQKGDIAEGYSVSREKKESFPLTVTSAQKNPTAFYLCASSIGGSNYGYTFGSGTRLTVV.

The rearrangement uses TRBV9 and TRBJ1-2, with a tentative D call TRBD1 (6 bases). There are 13 residues in the CDR3. V was cut by 4 bases and J by 6 bases, with 13 bases left in between. Germline V gene sequence: CDR1 SGDLS, CDR2 YYNGEE. CDR3 residues: CASSPAGGDGYTF. DNA for the CDR3: TGTGCCAGCAGCCCTGCTGGGGGCGATGGCTACACCTTC.

This clone was observed a single time. The chain has TRBV27 and TRBJ2-1; D not resolved. Trimming cost V 3 bases and J 6 bases, with 15 bases left between them. This CDR3 has 15 amino acids. The germline CDR1 and CDR2 sequences are MNHEY and SMNVEV (reference sequence). The CDR3 sequence is CASSFYYSGGNEQFF. The CDR3, as DNA: TGTGCCAGCAGTTTTTACTACAGTGGTGGCAATGAGCAGTTCTTC.

The CDR3 nucleotides are TGTGCCAGCAGCAAACCCCCCCCAGGGTCCCCCAATCAGCCCCAGCATTTT. As protein: CASSKPPPGSPNQPQHF. J is TRBJ1-5 and V is TRBV21-1; the table calls TRBD1, which could not be checked here. TRBV21-1 is shown as a pseudogene. The CDR3 length is 17 residues.

This sequence joins TRBV27 and TRBJ2-2; the D is unclear. CDR3 length: 13 residues. The V gene lost 9 bases and the J gene lost 0 bases, with 8 bases spanning the gap. CDR1 MNHEY and CDR2 SMNVEV come from the germline V gene (reference sequence). The CDR3 DNA follows: TGTGCCAGTCTTGAGGCGAACACCGGGGAGCTGTTTTTT. It translates to CASLEANTGELFF.

The rearrangement joins TRBV6-5 to TRBJ2-7, with D possibly being TRBD2 (5 bases). This CDR3 region has 15 residues. Deletions cut 0 bases from V and 2 bases from J, with 11 bases between. The V gene's germline CDR1 is MNHEY and CDR2 SVGAGI. CDR3: CASSYSGLDTYEQYF. CDR3 coding DNA: TGTGCCAGCAGTTACTCCGGACTCGATACCTACGAGCAGTACTTC.

This rearrangement joins TRBV19 to TRBJ2-7; 7 nucleotides agree with TRBD2. In germline, CDR1 is LNHDA, CDR2 SQIVND (reference sequence). The V gene end was trimmed by 3 bases and the J gene end by 5 bases; junction bases not matched to a gene: 4. The CDR3 spans 13 residues. DNA for the CDR3: TGTGCCAGTAGTATCCCAGCGGGGAACGAGCAGTACTTC. Its translation is CASSIPAGNEQYF.

The chain links TRBV5-1 to TRBJ2-5, with D uncertain. Between the trimmed V and J ends, which lost 2 bases and 2 bases, there was a span of 7 bases. This CDR3 region has 13 residues. Germline V gene sequence: CDR1 SGHRS, CDR2 YFSETQ. CDR3 in DNA: TGCGCCAGCAGCTTACCGGAGCAAGAGACCCAGTACTTC. Translation: CASSLPEQETQYF.

V and J are TRBV7-2 and TRBJ1-2; D is undetermined. CDR1 is SGHTA and CDR2 is FQGNSA in the germline V gene. The ends were cut back, 5 bases at V and 4 bases at J, with 20 bases in the middle. The CDR3 runs 16 residues. The DNA for the CDR3 is TGTGCCAGCAGCGTTAGTGGGAAGGTTAAGAGCTATGGCTACACCTTC. Encoded protein: CASSVSGKVKSYGYTF.

The rearrangement uses TRBV28 and TRBJ2-7, with D tentatively TRBD1 (5 bases). The V gene's germline CDR1 is MDHEN and CDR2 SYDVKM. The CDR3 consists of 13 residues. The V gene lost 3 bases and the J gene lost 3 bases, with 9 bases spanning the gap. CDR3 in DNA: TGTGCCAGCAGTTTCCGACAGTACTACGAGCAGTACTTC. Translation: CASSFRQYYEQYF.

The chain combines TRBV9 with TRBJ2-5; 8 bases are a match to TRBD2. The J segment lost 2 bases and the V segment lost 3 bases, leaving 3 bases of the junction unmatched. This CDR3 comprises 14 residues. CDR1 and CDR2 (germline): SGDLS, YYNGEE. CDR3 in DNA: TGTGCCAGCAGCGCGGGGACTAGGCAAGAGACCCAGTACTTC. This sequence encodes CASSAGTRQETQYF.

The rearrangement uses TRBV30 and TRBJ1-1; D call uncertain. The V gene lost 3 bases and the J gene lost 3 bases, with 20 bases spanning the gap. Germline V gene lookup returns CDR1 GTSNPN and CDR2 SVGIG (reference sequence). This CDR3 comprises 16 residues. The CDR3 sequence is CAWSADWRVPDTEAFF. The CDR3 DNA sequence: TGTGCCTGGAGCGCGGACTGGAGGGTCCCGGACACTGAAGCTTTCTTT.

V and J are TRBV25-1 and TRBJ2-2; the D is unclear. Germline CDR1 and CDR2: MGHDK and SYGVNS. The CDR3 length is 13 residues. Between the trimmed V and J ends, which lost 6 bases and 1 base, there was a span of 6 bases. The CDR3 spells CASRDKNTGELFF. In nucleotides, the CDR3 is TGTGCCAGCAGAGACAAGAACACCGGGGAGCTGTTTTTT.

The chain employs TRBV6-5 and TRBJ2-5; 7 bases are a match to TRBD1. This CDR3 spans 14 amino acids. From germline, CDR1 is MNHEY and CDR2 SVGAGI. V dropped 4 bases and J dropped 1; count of bases not matched to a gene: 3. CDR3: CASSSRQGQETQYF. In DNA form, the CDR3 reads TGTGCCAGCAGTTCCCGACAGGGCCAAGAGACCCAGTACTTC.

This chain uses TRBV7-6 with TRBJ1-1, with D hard to call. There are 14 residues in the CDR3. Trimming removed 5 bases from V and 11 bases from J, with 21 bases in between. Germline CDR1 is SGHVS and CDR2 is FNYEAQ. Written as DNA, the CDR3 is TGTGCCAGCAGCCACTTAAGCCCCCAGCCGGGGGCTTTCTTT. Protein product: CASSHLSPQPGAFF.

The chain recombines TRBV29-1 with TRBJ2-3; 14 bases are a match to TRBD2. The length of the CDR3 is 24 residues. Germline CDR1 is SQVTM and CDR2 is ANQGSEA. The ends lost 2 bases at V and 2 bases at J; junction bases unmatched: 27. CDR3 protein: CSVELLGLAGDSPRRWAHTDTQYF. CDR3 DNA: TGCAGCGTTGAATTGTTGGGACTAGCGGGAGACTCCCCCAGACGGTGGGCCCACACAGATACGCAGTATTTT.

This chain joins TRBV19 and TRBJ2-5; D possibly matches TRBD1 or TRBD2 (5 bases each). V lost 6 bases and J 5 bases, leaving 13 bases between the germline ends. CDR1 is LNHDA and CDR2 is SQIVND in the germline V gene (reference sequence). CDR3 size: 13 residues. CDR3 nucleotides: TGTGCCAGTAGGAGAGGGGTCCGCGAGACCCAGTACTTC. As protein: CASRRGVRETQYF.

DNA of the CDR3: TGTGCCAGCAGTACACCGGCGGCAGGAAGCAACACTGAAGCTTTCTTT. This encodes CASSTPAAGSNTEAFF. This chain links TRBV28 with TRBJ1-1; D is unclear. V dropped 5 bases and J dropped 2 bases, with 18 bases sitting between them. CDR3 size: 16 residues. CDR1 is MDHEN, CDR2 SYDVKM, per germline.

The chain is built from TRBV6-6 and TRBJ2-1, with 9 nucleotides matching TRBD2. J lost 2 bases, V lost 6 bases, and 8 bases had no gene match. The CDR3 runs 16 residues. Germline loops: CDR1 MNHNY, CDR2 SVGAGI (reference sequence). DNA for the CDR3: TGTGCCAGCAGCCACATTAGCGGGAGAACCTACAATGAGCAGTTCTTC. The encoded protein is CASSHISGRTYNEQFF.

On this clone itself: The junction departs from germline at one end; a sequencing error may be responsible. The chain has TRBV7-7 and TRBJ2-5, with TRBD1 identical over 9 bases. Looked up from germline, CDR1 is SSHAT and CDR2 is FNYEAQ (reference sequence). The CDR3 contains 15 residues. As DNA, the CDR3 is TGTGCTAGCAGCCCTCGACAGGGGGGGCAAGAGACCCAGTACTTC. Its protein is CASSPRQGGQETQYF.